Following are 15 T cell receptor beta chains from one sample sequenced in a study of T-cell reconstitution after alpha-beta-depleted transplantation in children. The authors prepared the TCRbeta library with unique molecular identifiers. TCRdb redid the calling of the PCR reads with MiXCR, one entry per CDR3 protein. The data contain about 460,000 distinct CDR3 sequences, about 10% of them seen just once; the ten biggest clones take up about 2.1%. The sequenced sample was PBMCs, obtained before TCRalphabeta/CD19-depleted stem cell transplant. The receptor set was obtained from a child aged 2-15 years with inherited bone marrow failure, due to receive a stem cell transplant.

The table lists this clonotype with many counts. The chain employs TRBV28 and TRBJ2-7; 10 bases are a match to TRBD2. The CDR3 consists of 16 residues. Unmatched junction bases numbered 6, after V lost 2 bases and J lost 2 bases. Germline CDR1 MDHEN, CDR2 SYDVKM. CDR3 bases: TGTGCCAGCAGTTTAAACCTAGCGGGAGACGCCTACGAGCAGTACTTC. Translation gives CASSLNLAGDAYEQYF.

This clonotype was seen just once. A much bigger clone sits one base away, suggesting this may be a read error. This chain connects TRBV15 to TRBJ2-1; D not certain. V was trimmed by 1 base and J by 11 bases, leaving 9 bases between them. The CDR3 extends over 12 amino acids. CDR1 and CDR2 from the germline V gene are LNHNV and YYDKDF (reference sequence). The CDR3, as DNA: TGTGCCACCAGCAGAGTTCGAGGAAAGCAGTTCTTC. Translating it yields CATSRVRGKQFF.

This clonotype was observed at least ten times. The CDR3 sequence is CASSRLGEPQHF. The CDR3 DNA follows: TGTGCCAGCAGTCGGCTGGGCGAGCCCCAGCATTTT. The genes are TRBV12-3 or TRBV12-4 and TRBJ1-5; D ambiguous. V was clipped by 5 bases and J by 8 bases, with 10 bases between them. The CDR3 contains 12 residues.

This chain uses TRBV5-6 with TRBJ2-7, with D possibly TRBD2 on 5 matching bases. Germline V gene data show CDR1 as SGHDT and CDR2 as YYEEEE. The CDR3 has 14 residues. V lost 2 bases, J lost 5 bases, and 14 bases lay in between. In DNA, the CDR3 is TGTGCCAGCAGCTTTACGGAAAAGAGGGACGAGCAGTACTTC. Amino acid sequence: CASSFTEKRDEQYF.

Turning to this clonotype: A much larger clone is a single base away; this may be a read error. This likely comes from a read error, as the CDR3 has no conserved phenylalanine or tryptophan at its end. V and J are TRBV27 and TRBJ2-1, with 15 bases that match TRBD2. The CDR3 length is 18 residues. The germline CDR1 and CDR2 sequences are MNHEY and SMNVEV (reference sequence). The V and J ends lost 6 bases and 0 bases, in that order; junction bases with no gene match: 6. The CDR3 loop reads CASRAGLAGGDSYNEQFL. The CDR3 DNA sequence: TGTGCCAGCAGGGCTGGACTAGCGGGAGGGGACTCCTACAATGAGCAGTTCCTC.

There are many counts of this clonotype. The genes are TRBV4-1 and TRBJ1-5; D gene ambiguous. The CDR3 runs to 13 residues. Germline assignment: CDR1 MGHRA and CDR2 YSYEKL. Trimming shortened V by 4 bases and J by 7 bases, and 11 bases separated the two germline ends. CDR3 nucleotide sequence: TGCGCCAGCAGCCCGGAAAGATGGCAGCCCCAGCATTTT. This encodes CASSPERWQPQHF.

This clonotype was seen more than once but under ten times. Given a much more abundant clone one base away, this may be a read error. This chain uses TRBV28 with TRBJ1-1, with D perhaps matching TRBD1 (6 bases). Germline CDR1 is MDHEN and CDR2 is SYDVKM. CDR3 length equals 14 residues. V was clipped by 10 bases and J by 2 bases, with 17 bases between them. CDR3: CATSVGQPNTEAFF. CDR3 DNA sequence: TGTGCCACCTCGGTAGGACAGCCTAACACTGAAGCTTTCTTT.

This clonotype was seen a handful of times. The V and J genes are TRBV5-1 and TRBJ2-3; the match to TRBD2 covers 10 bases. From germline, CDR1 is SGHRS and CDR2 YFSETQ. The CDR3 contains 17 residues. V gave up 9 bases and J gave up 1 base; unmatched junction bases: 14. The CDR3 DNA follows: TGCGCCACCCCCGACCGGACTAGCGGAGCCCGCACAGATACGCAGTATTTT. Protein: CATPDRTSGARTDTQYF.

J is TRBJ2-5 and V is TRBV6-2 or TRBV6-3, with TRBD1 matching 7 bases. There are 15 residues in the CDR3. Trimming cost V 5 bases and J 1 base; bases outside gene matches: 7. The V gene's germline CDR1 is MNHEY and CDR2 SVGEGT. The CDR3 region has the DNA TGTGCCAGCAGTACTTCATACAGGGGCCAAGAGACCCAGTACTTC. The encoded protein is CASSTSYRGQETQYF.

This clonotype was found many times. CDR3 loop: CASSYLRLRDRARDEQFF. The CDR3 DNA follows: TGTGCCAGCAGTTACTTGAGGTTAAGAGACAGGGCGAGGGATGAGCAGTTCTTC. The rearrangement links TRBV6-5 to TRBJ2-1; 7 bases are a match to TRBD1. After removal of 1 base from V and 8 bases from J, the junction contained 17 bases not matched to a gene. The CDR3 has 18 amino acids. Germline V CDR1 and CDR2: MNHEY, SVGAGI.

This clonotype was recorded many times. The chain links TRBV20-1 to TRBJ2-1, with a possible D match to TRBD2 (5 bases). Germline loops: CDR1 DFQATT, CDR2 SNEGSKA (reference sequence). The V and J ends lost 2 bases and 0 bases respectively, with 14 bases between them. This CDR3 spans 16 amino acids. The CDR3, as DNA: TGCAGTGCTAGATCGAGTGGGAGTAACTCCTACAATGAGCAGTTCTTC. Its translation is CSARSSGSNSYNEQFF.

This clonotype was counted a few times. A junction end diverges from the germline sequence, so it may reflect a read error. The chain recombines TRBV4-3 with TRBJ2-4, with no clear D. CDR3 length: 11 amino acids. Germline V gene lookup returns CDR1 LGHNA and CDR2 YSLEER. CDR3 protein: CASSHPGPSGF. The CDR3 region has the DNA TGCGCCAGCAGCCATCCGGGCCCCAGTGGCTTC.

This clonotype was seen a few times. V usage is TRBV29-1 and J usage is TRBJ1-1; no firm D call. CDR1 SQVTM and CDR2 ANQGSEA come from the germline V gene. Trimming took 7 bases from V and 4 from J, leaving 19 bases between them. This CDR3 is 14 amino acids long. CDR3 bases: TGCAGCGCTGAGAGTGGGGAAGGGAGCACTGAAGCTTTCTTT. Its protein product is CSAESGEGSTEAFF.

This clonotype showed up many times. The chain is built from TRBV2 and TRBJ2-7; TRBD2 matches at 11 bases. Losses at the gene ends were 1 base for V and 3 bases for J; bases not matched to a gene: 14. The V gene's germline CDR1 is SNHLY and CDR2 FYNNEI. This CDR3 region has 19 residues. The CDR3 is CASSEGGTSGLRSFYEQYF. The CDR3 DNA sequence: TGTGCCAGCAGTGAAGGGGGGACTAGCGGCCTTCGTTCCTTCTACGAGCAGTACTTC.

This clonotype was recorded many times. CDR3 in amino acids: CSVIRGGSYEQYF. CDR3 DNA sequence: TGCAGCGTTATCCGGGGGGGATCCTACGAGCAGTACTTC. J is TRBJ2-7 and V is TRBV29-1; 8 bases align to TRBD2. CDR1 and CDR2 (germline): SQVTM, ANQGSEA. The CDR3 has 13 residues. The V gene end was trimmed by 5 bases and the J gene end by 1 base; junction bases not matched to a gene: 4.